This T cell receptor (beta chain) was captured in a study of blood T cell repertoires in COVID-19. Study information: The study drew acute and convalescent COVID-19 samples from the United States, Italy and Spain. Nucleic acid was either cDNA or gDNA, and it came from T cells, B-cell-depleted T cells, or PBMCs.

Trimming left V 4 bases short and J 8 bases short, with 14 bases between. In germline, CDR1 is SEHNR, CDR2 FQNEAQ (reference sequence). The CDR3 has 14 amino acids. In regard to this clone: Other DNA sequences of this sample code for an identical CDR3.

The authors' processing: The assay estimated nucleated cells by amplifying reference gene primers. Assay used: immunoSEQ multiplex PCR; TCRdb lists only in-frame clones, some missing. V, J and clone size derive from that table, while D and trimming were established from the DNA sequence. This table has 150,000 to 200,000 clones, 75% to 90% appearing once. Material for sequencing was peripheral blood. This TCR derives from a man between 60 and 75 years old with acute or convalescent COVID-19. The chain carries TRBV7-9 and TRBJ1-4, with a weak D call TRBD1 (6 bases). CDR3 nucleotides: TGTGCCAGCAGCTCGGGTCAGGGGCGAGAAAAACTGTTTTTT. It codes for CASSSGQGREKLFF.